These T cell receptor beta chains were read from a single sample in a study of PD-L1 blockade in urothelial cancer. Profiled with immunoSEQ multiplex PCR; TCRdb holds only in-frame clones, not every one. Of some 120,000 clones listed, roughly 80% are singletons. The material was PBMCs, obtained around atezolizumab (anti-PD-L1) treatment. All receptors derive from a man aged 50 or older with urothelial cancer. Each CDR3 is given with its conserved first and last residue. Fields, in order: D gene, V gene, J gene, clone size, CDR3 DNA, CDR3 protein. A D gene is named only where the DNA matches it firmly. Size is omitted from some rows. Given values are once, few, many or a class for expanded clones.

d_gene: NA; v_gene: TRBV5-4; j_gene: TRBJ2-1; abundance: NA; CDR3nt: TGTGCCAGCAGTCTGACTCGTAGTGAGCAGTTCTTC; CDR3aa: CASSLTRSEQFF
d_gene: NA; v_gene: TRBV25-1; j_gene: TRBJ1-3; abundance: once; CDR3nt: TGTGCCAGCAGTGAACGTGGGACACTTGGAAACACCATATATTTT; CDR3aa: CASSERGTLGNTIYF
d_gene: TRBD2; v_gene: TRBV4-1; j_gene: TRBJ2-7; abundance: NA; CDR3nt: TGCGCCAGCAGCCAAGATGTCAGCGGGGGGGCCTACGAGCAGTACTTC; CDR3aa: CASSQDVSGGAYEQYF
d_gene: NA; v_gene: TRBV27; j_gene: TRBJ1-2; abundance: NA; CDR3nt: TGTGCCAGCAGCCCAGGACACCGTAACTATGGCTACACCTTC; CDR3aa: CASSPGHRNYGYTF
d_gene: TRBD1; v_gene: TRBV6-5; j_gene: TRBJ1-1; abundance: NA; CDR3nt: TGTGCCAGCAGAGGGACAGGGGGTGGGAACACTGAAGCTTTCTTT; CDR3aa: CASRGTGGGNTEAFF
d_gene: NA; v_gene: TRBV18; j_gene: TRBJ1-2; abundance: NA; CDR3nt: TGTGCCAGCTCACCACCCCGGGATTTTTCTGGCTACACCTTC; CDR3aa: CASSPPRDFSGYTF
d_gene: NA; v_gene: TRBV15; j_gene: TRBJ2-1; abundance: NA; CDR3nt: TGTGCCACCAGCACAGAAAACCGGGACTACAATGAGCAGTTCTTC; CDR3aa: CATSTENRDYNEQFF
d_gene: TRBD2; v_gene: TRBV6-1; j_gene: TRBJ2-5; abundance: NA; CDR3nt: TGTGCCAGCAGTGAAGGACAGACTAGCGGCCAAGAGACCCAGTACTTC; CDR3aa: CASSEGQTSGQETQYF
d_gene: NA; v_gene: TRBV9; j_gene: TRBJ2-7; abundance: few; CDR3nt: TGTGCCAGCAGCGATTTACAGGGTGGCGAGCAGTACTTC; CDR3aa: CASSDLQGGEQYF
d_gene: TRBD1; v_gene: TRBV28; j_gene: TRBJ1-6; abundance: NA; CDR3nt: TGTGCCAGCAGTTTATACAGGGGCGGGAATTCACCCCTCCACTTT; CDR3aa: CASSLYRGGNSPLHF